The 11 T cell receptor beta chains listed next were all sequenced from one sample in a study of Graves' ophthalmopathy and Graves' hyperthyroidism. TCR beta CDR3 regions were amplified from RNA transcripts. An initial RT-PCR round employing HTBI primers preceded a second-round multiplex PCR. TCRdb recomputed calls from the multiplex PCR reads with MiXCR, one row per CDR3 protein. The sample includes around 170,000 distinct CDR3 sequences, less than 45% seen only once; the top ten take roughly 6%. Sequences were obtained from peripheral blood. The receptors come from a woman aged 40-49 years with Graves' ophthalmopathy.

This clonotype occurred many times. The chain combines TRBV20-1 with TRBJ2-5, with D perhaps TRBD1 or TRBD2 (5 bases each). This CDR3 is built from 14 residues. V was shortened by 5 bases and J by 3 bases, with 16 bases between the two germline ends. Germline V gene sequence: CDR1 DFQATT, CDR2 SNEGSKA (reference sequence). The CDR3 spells CSAFVLGPEETQYF. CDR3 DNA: TGCAGTGCTTTTGTCTTGGGACCTGAAGAGACCCAGTACTTC.

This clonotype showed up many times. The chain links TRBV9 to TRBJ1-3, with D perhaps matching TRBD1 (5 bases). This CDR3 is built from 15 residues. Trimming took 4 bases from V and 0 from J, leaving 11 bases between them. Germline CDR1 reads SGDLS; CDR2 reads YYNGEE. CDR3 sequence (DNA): TGTGCCAGCAGCTCCGGGACGGTCTCTGGAAACACCATATATTTT. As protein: CASSSGTVSGNTIYF.

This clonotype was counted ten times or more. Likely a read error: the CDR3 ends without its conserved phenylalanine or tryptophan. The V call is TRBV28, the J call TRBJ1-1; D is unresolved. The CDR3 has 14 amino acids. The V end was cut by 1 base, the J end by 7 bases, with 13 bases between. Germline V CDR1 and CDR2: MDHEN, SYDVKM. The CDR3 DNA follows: TGTGCCAGCAGTTTATTTCAAGGGAGTTATGAAGCTTTCCTT. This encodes CASSLFQGSYEAFL.

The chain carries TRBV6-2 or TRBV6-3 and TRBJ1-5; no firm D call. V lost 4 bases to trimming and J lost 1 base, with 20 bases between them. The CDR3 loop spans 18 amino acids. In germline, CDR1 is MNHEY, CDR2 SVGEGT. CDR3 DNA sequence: TGTGCCAGCAGTTCCATTCGAAGACCCGAAGGAAGCAATCAGCCCCAGCATTTT. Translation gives CASSSIRRPEGSNQPQHF.

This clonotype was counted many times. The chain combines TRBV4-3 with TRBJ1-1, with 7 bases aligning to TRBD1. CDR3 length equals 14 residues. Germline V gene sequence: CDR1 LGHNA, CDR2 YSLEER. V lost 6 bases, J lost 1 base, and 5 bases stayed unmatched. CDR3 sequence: CASRRGLENTEAFF. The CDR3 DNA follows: TGCGCCAGCAGGAGGGGGCTGGAGAACACTGAAGCTTTCTTT.

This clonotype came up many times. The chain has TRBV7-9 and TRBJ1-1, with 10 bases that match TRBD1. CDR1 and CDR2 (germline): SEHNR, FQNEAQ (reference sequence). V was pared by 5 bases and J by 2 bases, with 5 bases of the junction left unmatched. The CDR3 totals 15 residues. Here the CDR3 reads CASSLGTGANTEAFF. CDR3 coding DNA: TGTGCCAGCAGCCTCGGGACAGGGGCCAACACTGAAGCTTTCTTT.

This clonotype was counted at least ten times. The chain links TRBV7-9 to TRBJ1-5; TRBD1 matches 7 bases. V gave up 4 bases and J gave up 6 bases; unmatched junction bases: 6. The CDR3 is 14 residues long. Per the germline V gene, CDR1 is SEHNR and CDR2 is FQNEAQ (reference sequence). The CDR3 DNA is TGTGCCAGCAGCTCCCCGGGACAGACTCAGCCCCAGCATTTT. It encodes CASSSPGQTQPQHF.

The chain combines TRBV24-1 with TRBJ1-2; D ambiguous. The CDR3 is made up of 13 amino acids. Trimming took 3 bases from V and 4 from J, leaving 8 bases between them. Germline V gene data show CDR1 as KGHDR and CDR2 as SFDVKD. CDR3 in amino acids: CATSDGLFYGYTF. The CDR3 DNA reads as TGTGCCACCAGTGATGGGCTGTTCTATGGCTACACCTTC.

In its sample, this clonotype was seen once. The CDR3 protein is CASSRVQGSTGELFF. The CDR3 DNA reads as TGTGCCAGCAGTAGAGTCCAGGGTTCCACCGGGGAGCTGTTTTTT. V gene TRBV6-1 combines with J gene TRBJ2-2; perhaps TRBD1 as D (5 bases). This CDR3 spans 15 amino acids. The V gene lost 5 bases and the J gene lost 4 bases, with 14 bases spanning the gap. Per the germline V gene, CDR1 is MNHNS and CDR2 is SASEGT.

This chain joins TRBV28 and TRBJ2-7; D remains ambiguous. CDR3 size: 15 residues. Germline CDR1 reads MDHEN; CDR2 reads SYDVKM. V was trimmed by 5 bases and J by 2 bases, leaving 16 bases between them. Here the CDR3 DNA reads TGTGCCAGCAGTCCCTCCTTAGTCCTTACCTACGAGCAGTACTTC. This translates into CASSPSLVLTYEQYF.

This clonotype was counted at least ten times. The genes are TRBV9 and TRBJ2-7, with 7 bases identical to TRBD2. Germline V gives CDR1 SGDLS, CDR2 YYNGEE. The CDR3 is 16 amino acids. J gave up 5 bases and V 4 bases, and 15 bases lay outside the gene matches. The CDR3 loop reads CASSLWGGGEINEQYF. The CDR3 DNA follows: TGTGCCAGCAGCCTATGGGGGGGAGGGGAGATCAACGAGCAGTACTTC.